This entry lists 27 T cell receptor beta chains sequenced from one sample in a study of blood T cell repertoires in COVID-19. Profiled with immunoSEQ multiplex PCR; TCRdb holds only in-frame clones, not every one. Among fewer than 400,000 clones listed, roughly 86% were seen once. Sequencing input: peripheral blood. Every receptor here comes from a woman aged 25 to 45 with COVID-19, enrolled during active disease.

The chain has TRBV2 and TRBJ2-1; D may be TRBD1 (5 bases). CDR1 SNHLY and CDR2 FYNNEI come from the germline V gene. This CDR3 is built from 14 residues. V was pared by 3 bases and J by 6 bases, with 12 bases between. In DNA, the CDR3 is TGTGCCAGCAGTGACCCAGGGTATAGCAATGAGCAGTTCTTC. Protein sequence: CASSDPGYSNEQFF.

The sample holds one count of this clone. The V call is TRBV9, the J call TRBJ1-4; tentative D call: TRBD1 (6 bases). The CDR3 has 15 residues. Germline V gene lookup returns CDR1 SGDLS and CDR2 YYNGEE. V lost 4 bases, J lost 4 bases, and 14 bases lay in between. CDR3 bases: TGTGCCAGCAGCCCCGGCACAGGGTTTAATGAAAAACTGTTTTTT. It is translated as CASSPGTGFNEKLFF.

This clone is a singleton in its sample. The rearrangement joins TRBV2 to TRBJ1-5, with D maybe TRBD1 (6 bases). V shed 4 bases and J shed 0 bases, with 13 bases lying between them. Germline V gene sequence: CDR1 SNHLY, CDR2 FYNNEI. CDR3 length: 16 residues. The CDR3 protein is CASSGWGRGSNQPQHF. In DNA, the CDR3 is TGTGCCAGCAGTGGGTGGGGGCGAGGTAGCAATCAGCCCCAGCATTTT.

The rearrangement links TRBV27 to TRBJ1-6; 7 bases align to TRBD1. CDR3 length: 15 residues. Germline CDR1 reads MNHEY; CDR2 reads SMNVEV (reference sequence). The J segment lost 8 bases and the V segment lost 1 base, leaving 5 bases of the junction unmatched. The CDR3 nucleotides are TGTGCCAGCAGTTTATGGGACAGAATGGATTCACCCCTCCACTTT. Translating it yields CASSLWDRMDSPLHF.

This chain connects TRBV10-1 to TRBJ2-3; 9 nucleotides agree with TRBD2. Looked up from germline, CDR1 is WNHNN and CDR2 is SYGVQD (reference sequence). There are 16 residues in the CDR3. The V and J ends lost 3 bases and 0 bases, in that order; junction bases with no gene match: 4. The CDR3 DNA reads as TGCGCCAGCAGTGATCGAAGCGGGGGGAGCACAGATACGCAGTATTTT. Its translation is CASSDRSGGSTDTQYF.

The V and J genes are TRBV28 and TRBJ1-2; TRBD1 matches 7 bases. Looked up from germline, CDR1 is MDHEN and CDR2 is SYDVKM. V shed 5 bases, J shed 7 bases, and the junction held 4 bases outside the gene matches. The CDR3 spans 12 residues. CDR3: CASSDREAGYTF. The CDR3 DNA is TGTGCCAGCAGTGACAGGGAGGCTGGCTACACCTTC.

CDR3 nucleotide sequence: TGTGCCAGTAGTATAGAAGAACTCCAGCCCCAGCATTTT. Translation: CASSIEELQPQHF. The chain employs TRBV19 and TRBJ1-5; D gene ambiguous. This CDR3 contains 13 residues. Germline CDR1 and CDR2: LNHDA and SQIVND (reference sequence). Trimming removed 0 bases at V and 7 bases at J, with 7 bases between.

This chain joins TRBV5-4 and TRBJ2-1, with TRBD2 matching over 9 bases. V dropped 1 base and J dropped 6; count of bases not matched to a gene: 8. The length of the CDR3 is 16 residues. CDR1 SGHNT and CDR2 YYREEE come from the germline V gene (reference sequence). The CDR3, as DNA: TGTGCCAGCAGCTTGCGCGGGGGGGCCGGTGGCAATGAGCAGTTCTTC. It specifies CASSLRGGAGGNEQFF.

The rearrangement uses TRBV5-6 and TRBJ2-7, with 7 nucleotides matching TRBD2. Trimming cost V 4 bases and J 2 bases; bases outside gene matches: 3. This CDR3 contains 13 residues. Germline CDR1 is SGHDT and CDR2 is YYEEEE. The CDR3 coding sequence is TGTGCCAGCAGCCAAGCGGGGCCCTACGAGCAGTACTTC. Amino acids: CASSQAGPYEQYF.

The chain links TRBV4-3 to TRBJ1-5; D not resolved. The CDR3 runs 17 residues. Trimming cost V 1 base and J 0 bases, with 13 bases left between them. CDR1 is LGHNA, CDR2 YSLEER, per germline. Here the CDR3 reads CASSQGAGSASNQPQHF. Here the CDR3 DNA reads TGCGCCAGCAGCCAAGGGGCCGGGAGCGCTAGCAATCAGCCCCAGCATTTT.

The CDR3 DNA reads TGTGCCAGCAGCTTAGATTCCACTTTGAACACTGAAGCTTTCTTT. Translated, it gives CASSLDSTLNTEAFF. This chain links TRBV11-3 with TRBJ1-1; D ambiguous. The germline V gene encodes CDR1 SGHNT and CDR2 YENEEA. Trimming left V 0 bases short and J 0 bases short, with 8 bases between. The CDR3 is 15 residues long.

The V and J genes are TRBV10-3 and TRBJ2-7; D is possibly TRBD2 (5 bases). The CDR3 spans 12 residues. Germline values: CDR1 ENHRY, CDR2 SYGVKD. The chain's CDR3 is CAISEPGRATAV. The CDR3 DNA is TGTGCCATCAGTGAGCCGGGGAGAGCTACCGCTGTC.

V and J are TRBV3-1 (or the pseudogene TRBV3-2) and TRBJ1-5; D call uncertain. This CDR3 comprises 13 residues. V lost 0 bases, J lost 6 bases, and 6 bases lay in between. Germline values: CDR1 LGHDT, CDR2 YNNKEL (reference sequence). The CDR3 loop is CASSQDPSQPQHF. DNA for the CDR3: TGTGCCAGCAGCCAAGATCCTAGTCAGCCCCAGCATTTT.

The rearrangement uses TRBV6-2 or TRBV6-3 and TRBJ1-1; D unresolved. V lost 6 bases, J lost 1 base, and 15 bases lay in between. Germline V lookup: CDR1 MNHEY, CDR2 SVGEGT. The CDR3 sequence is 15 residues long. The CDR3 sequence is CASSPLPPPNTEAFF. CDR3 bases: TGTGCCAGCAGCCCCCTACCGCCCCCGAACACTGAAGCTTTCTTT.

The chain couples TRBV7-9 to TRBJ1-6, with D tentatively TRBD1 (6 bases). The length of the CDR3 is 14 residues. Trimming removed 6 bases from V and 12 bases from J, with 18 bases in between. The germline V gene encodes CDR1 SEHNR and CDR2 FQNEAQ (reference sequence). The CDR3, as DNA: TGTGCCAGCAGTCCCGGGACAACTCTCGAACCCCTCCACTTT. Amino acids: CASSPGTTLEPLHF.

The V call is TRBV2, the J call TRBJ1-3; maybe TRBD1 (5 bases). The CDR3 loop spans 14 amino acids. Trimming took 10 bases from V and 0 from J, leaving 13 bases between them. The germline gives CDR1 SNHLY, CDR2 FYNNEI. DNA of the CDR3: TGTGCCAACGGACATATGAGCTCTGGAAACACCATATATTTT. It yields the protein CANGHMSSGNTIYF.

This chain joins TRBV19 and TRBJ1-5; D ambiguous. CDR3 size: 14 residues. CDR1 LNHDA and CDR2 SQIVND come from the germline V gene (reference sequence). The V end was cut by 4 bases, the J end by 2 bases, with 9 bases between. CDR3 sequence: CASSTSPGNQPQHF. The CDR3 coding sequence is TGTGCCAGTAGTACAAGCCCTGGCAATCAGCCCCAGCATTTT.

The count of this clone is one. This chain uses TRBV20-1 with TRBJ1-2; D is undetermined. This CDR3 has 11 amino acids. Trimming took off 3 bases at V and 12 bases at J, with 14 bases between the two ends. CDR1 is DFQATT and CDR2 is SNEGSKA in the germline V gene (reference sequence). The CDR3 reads CSARGPPGHTF. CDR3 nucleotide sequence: TGCAGTGCTAGGGGCCCACCTGGGCACACCTTC.

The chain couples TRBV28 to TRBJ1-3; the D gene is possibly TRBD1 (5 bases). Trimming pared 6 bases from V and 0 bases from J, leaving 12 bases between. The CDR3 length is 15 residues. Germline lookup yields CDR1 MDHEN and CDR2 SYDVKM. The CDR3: CASSPGLSSGNTIYF. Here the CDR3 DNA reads TGTGCCAGCAGCCCAGGGCTTAGCTCTGGAAACACCATATATTTT. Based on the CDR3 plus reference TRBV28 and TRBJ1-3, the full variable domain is DVKVTQSSRYLVKRTGEKVFLECVQDMDHENMFWYRQDPGLGLRLIYFSYDVKMKEKGDIPEGYSVSREKKERFSLILESASTNQTSMYLCASSPGLSSGNTIYFGEGSWLTVV.

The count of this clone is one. In DNA form, the CDR3 reads TGCGCCAGCAGCCACCCAGGACAGGGGCCTGAAGCTTTCTTT. It encodes CASSHPGQGPEAFF. The chain carries TRBV4-1 and TRBJ1-1; 9 bases line up with TRBD1. The CDR3 runs to 14 residues. V gave up 3 bases and J gave up 6 bases; unmatched junction bases: 5. Germline CDR1 reads MGHRA; CDR2 reads YSYEKL.

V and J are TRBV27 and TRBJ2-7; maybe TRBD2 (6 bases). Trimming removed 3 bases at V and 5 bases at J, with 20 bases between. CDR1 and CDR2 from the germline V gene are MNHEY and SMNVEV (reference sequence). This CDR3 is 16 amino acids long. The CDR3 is CASSFLGGGDRHEQYF. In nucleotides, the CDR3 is TGTGCCAGCAGTTTTTTAGGTGGAGGGGATCGTCACGAGCAGTACTTC.

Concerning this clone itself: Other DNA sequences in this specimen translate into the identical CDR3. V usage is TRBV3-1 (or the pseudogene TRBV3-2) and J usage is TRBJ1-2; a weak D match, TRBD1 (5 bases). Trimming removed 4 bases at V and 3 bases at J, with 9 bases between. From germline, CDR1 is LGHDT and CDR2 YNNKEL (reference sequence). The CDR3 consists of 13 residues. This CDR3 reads CASSLGRYYGYTF. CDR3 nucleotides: TGTGCCAGCAGCCTGGGGCGTTACTATGGCTACACCTTC.

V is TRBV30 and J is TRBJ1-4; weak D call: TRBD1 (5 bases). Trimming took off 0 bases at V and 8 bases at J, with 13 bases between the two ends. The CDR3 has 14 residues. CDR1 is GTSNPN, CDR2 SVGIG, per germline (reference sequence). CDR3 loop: CAWSVNQGGEKLFF. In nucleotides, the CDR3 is TGTGCCTGGAGTGTAAACCAGGGTGGCGAAAAACTGTTTTTT. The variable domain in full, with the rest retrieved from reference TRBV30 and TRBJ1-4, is SQTIHQWPATLVQPVGSPLSLECTVEGTSNPNLYWYRQAAGRGLQLLFYSVGIGQISSEVPQNLSASRPQDRQFILSSKKLLLSDSGFYLCAWSVNQGGEKLFFGSGTQLSVL.

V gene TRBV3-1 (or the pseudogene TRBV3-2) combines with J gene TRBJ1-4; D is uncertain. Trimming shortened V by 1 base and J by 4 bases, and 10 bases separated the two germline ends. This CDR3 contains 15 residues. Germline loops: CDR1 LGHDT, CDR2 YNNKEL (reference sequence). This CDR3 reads CASSQVRQLNEKLFF. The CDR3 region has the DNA TGTGCCAGCAGCCAAGTGCGGCAGCTTAATGAAAAACTGTTTTTT.

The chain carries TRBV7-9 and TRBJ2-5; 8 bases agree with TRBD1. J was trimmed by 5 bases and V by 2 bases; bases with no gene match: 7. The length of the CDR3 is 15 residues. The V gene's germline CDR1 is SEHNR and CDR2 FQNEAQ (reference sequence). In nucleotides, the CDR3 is TGTGCCAGCAGCTTAACAGGGGGGTTTTTGGAGACCCAGTACTTC. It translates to CASSLTGGFLETQYF.

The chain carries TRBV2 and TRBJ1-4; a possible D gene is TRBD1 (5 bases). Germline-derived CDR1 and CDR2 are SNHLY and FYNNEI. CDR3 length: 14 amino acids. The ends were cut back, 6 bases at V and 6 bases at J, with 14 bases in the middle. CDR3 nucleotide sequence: TGTGCCAGCAGCCCCGGCCGGGGGGATGAAAAACTGTTTTTT. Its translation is CASSPGRGDEKLFF.

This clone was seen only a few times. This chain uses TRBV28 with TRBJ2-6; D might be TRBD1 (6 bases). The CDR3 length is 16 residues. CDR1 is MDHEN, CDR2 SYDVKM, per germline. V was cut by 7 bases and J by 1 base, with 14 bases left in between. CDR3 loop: CASTPGQYSGANVLTF. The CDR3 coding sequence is TGTGCCAGCACCCCTGGACAGTATTCTGGGGCCAACGTCCTGACTTTC.